Listed below are T cell receptor beta chains from one sample, sequenced in a study of blood T cell repertoires in COVID-19. Produced via immunoSEQ multiplex PCR; TCRdb's table is partial and in-frame only. Of some 57,000 clones listed, roughly 86% are singletons. The sample consisted of peripheral blood. The receptors here all came from a man aged 65 to 85 with acute or convalescent COVID-19. The CDR3 runs from the conserved cysteine through the conserved F or W. The D gene is left open where the match is weak. Clone sizes are given selectively: once, few, many, or a class where the clone is expanded.

>-|TRBJ2-3|-|TRBV5-1
TGCGCCAGCAGCTCCACAGGGGAGGGCACAGATACGCAGTATTTT
CASSSTGEGTDTQYF
>-|TRBJ2-7|-|TRBV29-1
TGCAGCGTCGTCTCGGTAACCTACGAGCAGTACTTC
CSVVSVTYEQYF
>-|TRBJ1-4|-|TRBV5-1
TGCGCCAGCAGCTTGGCCTCGGGACTCTCTAATGAAAAACTGTTTTTT
CASSLASGLSNEKLFF
>once|TRBJ2-3|-|TRBV25-1
TGTGCCAGCAGTGACAGGGTGGGGTCAGATACGCAGTATTTT
CASSDRVGSDTQYF
>-|TRBJ1-2|-|TRBV2
TGTGCCAGCAGTGATTCGGGGGGGAATGGCTACACCTTC
CASSDSGGNGYTF
>-|TRBJ2-5|-|TRBV4-1
TGCGCCAGCAGCCCCGAGTACCAAGAGACCCAGTACTTC
CASSPEYQETQYF
>-|TRBJ1-2|TRBD1|TRBV10-2
TGCGCCAGCAGTTTCCAGGGGGCGGGGGGGAGCTATGGCTACACCTTC
CASSFQGAGGSYGYTF
>few|TRBJ2-7|TRBD2|TRBV16
TGTGCCAGCAGCCAAGGGCGGGGGATTCCCTACGAGCAGTACTTC
CASSQGRGIPYEQYF
>-|TRBJ1-2|-|TRBV25-1
TGTGCCAGCATGGAAGGGGACTATGGCTACACCTTC
CASMEGDYGYTF
>-|TRBJ2-7|-|TRBV5-1
TGCGCCAGCAGCTTGGTAGGGGGAACCCACTACGAGCAGTACTTC
CASSLVGGTHYEQYF
>once|TRBJ2-3|TRBD1|TRBV5-4
TGTGCCAGCAGCCAGGGACAGCCCACAGATACGCAGTATTTT
CASSQGQPTDTQYF
>-|TRBJ2-1|-|TRBV7-8
TGTGCCAGCACCCAGAGGGGGAGCTCCTACAATGAGCAGTTCTTC
CASTQRGSSYNEQFF
>-|TRBJ2-1|TRBD2|TRBV7-9
TGTGCCAGCACTCCTACGCTAGCGGGAGGTTACAATGAGCAGTTCTTC
CASTPTLAGGYNEQFF
>-|TRBJ1-2|-|TRBV6-6
TGTGCCAGCAGTTCAATCCGCCAGGGTAACTATGGCTACACCTTC
CASSSIRQGNYGYTF
>-|TRBJ1-1|-|TRBV25-1
TGTGCCAGCAGTGAGCTGCGGACAGTCCGGGGCACTGAAGCTTTCTTT
CASSELRTVRGTEAFF
>-|TRBJ1-2|-|TRBV20-1
TGCAGTGCTAGTGTAACAGATGCTAACTATGGCTACACCTTC
CSASVTDANYGYTF
>-|TRBJ1-4|TRBD1|TRBV28
TGTGCCAGCATACAAGGATCCGGGACAGCTACAAATGAAAAACTGTTTTTT
CASIQGSGTATNEKLFF
>-|TRBJ2-1|TRBD1|TRBV5-5
TGTGCCAGCAGCTTACAAGGACAGGGGGCCGATGAGCAGTTCTTC
CASSLQGQGADEQFF
>-|TRBJ1-2|-|TRBV6-5
TGTGCCAGCAAACGGTTAGACTATGGCTACACCTTC
CASKRLDYGYTF
>-|TRBJ1-4|-|TRBV30
TGTGCCTGCCAACCGGCGGCGCAAAAACTGTTTTTT
CACQPAAQKLFF
>once|TRBJ1-2|-|TRBV5-6
TGTGCCAGCAGCTTGGGCGCGGGGCTTAGGAACTATGGCTACACCTTC
CASSLGAGLRNYGYTF
>-|TRBJ2-2|TRBD2|TRBV6-5
TGTGCCAGCACCCGGACTAGCGGTTACACCGGGGAGCTGTTTTTT
CASTRTSGYTGELFF
>-|TRBJ2-1|-|TRBV28
TGTGCAACGGCACTAGCAGGTGGTTACAATGAGCAGTTCTTC
CATALAGGYNEQFF
>-|TRBJ1-5|TRBD1|TRBV6-5
TGTGCCAGCAGAGGGACAGGGGGCGGTCAGCCCCAGCATTTT
CASRGTGGGQPQHF
>-|TRBJ2-1|TRBD2|TRBV27
TGTGCCAGCAGTTTGGGCGGAGCGGGAGGGCCCGGTGAGCAGTTCTTC
CASSLGGAGGPGEQFF
>-|TRBJ1-4|-|TRBV9
TGTGCCAGCAGCGTATCGACCCCCAGCGGGGACGATTCAACTAATGAAAAACTGTTTTTT
CASSVSTPSGDDSTNEKLFF
>-|TRBJ2-3|TRBD1|TRBV5-6
TGTGCCAGCAGCTTGGGCCGGGACAGGGGGCCCACAGATACGCAGTATTTT
CASSLGRDRGPTDTQYF
>-|TRBJ1-2|TRBD1|TRBV27
TGTGCCAGCAGAAGACAGGGGGCTCGTTATCTTGGCTACACCTTC
CASRRQGARYLGYTF
>-|TRBJ2-7|-|TRBV5-1
TGCGCCAGTTGGCCTAGTGATTCACGCGAGCAGTACTTC
CASWPSDSREQYF
>-|TRBJ2-3|TRBD2|TRBV5-1
TGCGCCAGCGCACCGACTAGCGGCTCAGATACGCAGTATTTT
CASAPTSGSDTQYF
>-|TRBJ1-5|-|TRBV5-8
TGTGCCAGCAGCTTGGGGTACGAGAGGGACAATCAGCCCCAGCATTTT
CASSLGYERDNQPQHF
>-|TRBJ1-3|-|TRBV19
TGTGCCAGTAGTTTCGCCGTTACAGAGATCTCTGGAAACACCATATATTTT
CASSFAVTEISGNTIYF
>-|TRBJ1-4|TRBD1|TRBV5-6
TGTGCCAGCAGCTTAGGGACAGGGCTTAATGAAAAACTGTTTTTT
CASSLGTGLNEKLFF
>-|TRBJ1-5|-|TRBV19
TGTGCCAGTAGGTTAGGACAGTTCAATCAGCCCCAGCATTTT
CASRLGQFNQPQHF
>-|TRBJ1-1|-|TRBV19
TGTGCCAGTAGATCTGTTATTGAAGCTTTCTTT
CASRSVIEAFF
>-|TRBJ2-7|TRBD2|TRBV18
TGTGCCAGCTCAAACAGCGGGGTACCCTACGAGCAGTACTTC
CASSNSGVPYEQYF
>-|TRBJ1-5|-|TRBV24-1
TGTGCCACCAGTGATCCCGATGCTAACAATCAGCCCCAGCATTTT
CATSDPDANNQPQHF